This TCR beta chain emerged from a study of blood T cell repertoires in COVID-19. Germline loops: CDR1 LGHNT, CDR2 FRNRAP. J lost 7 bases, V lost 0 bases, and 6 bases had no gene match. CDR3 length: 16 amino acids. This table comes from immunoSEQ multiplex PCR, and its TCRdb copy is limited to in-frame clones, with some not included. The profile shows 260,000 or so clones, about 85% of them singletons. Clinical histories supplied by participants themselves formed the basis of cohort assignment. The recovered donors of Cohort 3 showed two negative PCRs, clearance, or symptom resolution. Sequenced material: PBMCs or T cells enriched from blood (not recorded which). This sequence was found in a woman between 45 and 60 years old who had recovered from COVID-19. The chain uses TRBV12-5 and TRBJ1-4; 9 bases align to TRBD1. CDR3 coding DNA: TGTGCTAGTGGTTTGGTTAGTGGGACAGGGAGTGAAAAACTGTTTTTT. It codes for CASGLVSGTGSEKLFF.